Following are 17 T cell receptor beta chains from one sample sequenced in a study of blood T cell repertoires in COVID-19. Sequenced by immunoSEQ multiplex PCR; TCRdb stores in-frame clones only, minus some. The table lists tens of thousands of clones, over 70% of them singletons. Sequencing was carried out using peripheral blood. Receptors originate from a human donor in a cohort sampled during active COVID-19.

The V gene is TRBV6-5, the J gene TRBJ1-1, with TRBD1 identical over 9 bases. The V gene's germline CDR1 is MNHEY and CDR2 SVGAGI. The V and J ends lost 2 bases and 3 bases, in that order; junction bases with no gene match: 7. CDR3 length: 16 amino acids. This chain's CDR3 is CASSYAWTGADTEAFF. The CDR3 DNA sequence: TGTGCCAGCAGTTACGCCTGGACAGGGGCGGACACTGAAGCTTTCTTT.

The genes are TRBV27 and TRBJ1-6; D remains unclear. The ends were cut back, 7 bases at V and 8 bases at J, with 9 bases in the middle. Germline CDR1 MNHEY, CDR2 SMNVEV (reference sequence). The CDR3 extends over 12 amino acids. CDR3 loop: CASTSEDSPLHF. CDR3 in DNA: TGTGCCAGCACCTCAGAAGATTCACCCCTCCACTTT.

This clone was counted a few times. The rearrangement links TRBV6-1 to TRBJ1-6, with D uncertain. In germline, CDR1 is MNHNS, CDR2 SASEGT. Trimming left V 2 bases short and J 4 bases short, with 12 bases between. The CDR3 has 16 residues. CDR3 amino acids: CASSENLGVYNSPLHF. For the CDR3, the DNA is TGTGCCAGCAGTGAAAACCTAGGCGTATATAATTCACCCCTCCACTTT.

This clone has a single count. Distinct nucleotide sequences in the sample also encode this CDR3. The chain carries TRBV6-5 and TRBJ1-6; TRBD1 matches 12 bases. The junction had 3 bases not matched to a gene; V was cut back by 6 bases and J by 9 bases. Looked up from germline, CDR1 is MNHEY and CDR2 is SVGAGI. The CDR3 is made up of 14 amino acids. CDR3 sequence (DNA): TGTGCCAGCAGGGGACAGGGGGCGGTTTCACCCCTCCACTTT. Translating it yields CASRGQGAVSPLHF.

This chain uses TRBV18 with TRBJ1-1; D possibly corresponds to TRBD1 (6 bases). The CDR3 is made up of 13 amino acids. Deletions cut 6 bases from V and 5 bases from J, with 13 bases between. Germline CDR1 is KGHSH and CDR2 is LQKENI. The CDR3 nucleotides are TGTGCCAGCTCGATGACAGGAGATACTGAAGCTTTCTTT. It codes for CASSMTGDTEAFF.

This chain links TRBV28 with TRBJ1-4; no firm D call. The CDR3 has 15 residues. The V end was cut by 7 bases, the J end by 5 bases, with 17 bases between. The germline V gene encodes CDR1 MDHEN and CDR2 SYDVKM. The CDR3 coding sequence is TGTGCCAGCATCGCCCTTGGCTGGCAAAATGAAAAACTGTTTTTT. Protein product: CASIALGWQNEKLFF.

This clone was observed a single time. The rearrangement uses TRBV18 and TRBJ2-7, with D unresolved. The V end lost 3 bases, the J end lost 7 bases, and 7 bases lay between the germline ends. The length of the CDR3 is 11 residues. CDR1 is KGHSH, CDR2 LQKENI, per germline. CDR3 in amino acids: CASSPAREQYF. CDR3 sequence (DNA): TGTGCCAGCTCACCCGCGAGAGAGCAGTACTTC.

The chain couples TRBV10-3 to TRBJ2-2; TRBD2 matches 7 bases. The CDR3 has 12 residues. V gave up 6 bases and J gave up 7 bases; unmatched junction bases: 2. Germline assignment: CDR1 ENHRY and CDR2 SYGVKD. The CDR3 region has the DNA TGTGCCATCAGGGGGGGGATCGGGGAGCTGTTTTTT. It is translated as CAIRGGIGELFF.

This rearrangement joins TRBV4-1 to TRBJ1-2; D is perhaps TRBD1 (6 bases). Germline-derived CDR1 and CDR2 are MGHRA and YSYEKL. This CDR3 region has 15 residues. Between the trimmed V and J ends, which lost 4 bases and 1 base, there was a span of 13 bases. The CDR3 sequence is CASSRLDRSNYGYTF. CDR3 coding DNA: TGCGCCAGCAGCCGGCTGGACAGAAGTAACTATGGCTACACCTTC.

This rearrangement joins TRBV7-9 to TRBJ2-1; 9 positions match TRBD2. Germline V gene data show CDR1 as SEHNR and CDR2 as FQNEAQ (reference sequence). The CDR3 covers 15 residues. V lost 1 base and J lost 8; bases outside the gene matches: 6. The CDR3 DNA sequence: TGTGCCAGCAGCTTAGTTGCGGGGGGGCGGCATGAGCAGTTCTTC. Translating gives CASSLVAGGRHEQFF.

This rearrangement joins TRBV9 to TRBJ2-1; TRBD2 aligns across 7 bases. J was trimmed by 8 bases and V by 3 bases; bases with no gene match: 14. CDR1 and CDR2 (germline): SGDLS, YYNGEE. The length of the CDR3 is 16 residues. The CDR3 bases are TGTGCCAGCAGCGCGTATACCGGGACTACCTCCGATGAGCAGTTCTTC. Protein sequence: CASSAYTGTTSDEQFF. The full variable domain, rest sourced from reference TRBV9 and TRBJ2-1, is DSGVTQTPKHLITATGQRVTLRCSPRSGDLSVYWYQQSLDQGLQFLIQYYNGEERAKGNILERFSAQQFPDLHSELNLSSLELGDSALYFCASSAYTGTTSDEQFFGPGTRLTVL.

Only one count was recorded for this clone. This chain uses TRBV28 with TRBJ2-3; D not resolved. The V and J ends lost 3 bases and 8 bases respectively, with 9 bases between them. Looked up from germline, CDR1 is MDHEN and CDR2 is SYDVKM. The length of the CDR3 is 12 residues. The CDR3 reads CASSLLTGTQYF. The CDR3 DNA is TGTGCCAGCAGTTTGCTTACGGGTACGCAGTATTTT.

The rearrangement joins TRBV18 to TRBJ2-1; 7 nucleotides agree with TRBD2. In germline, CDR1 is KGHSH, CDR2 LQKENI. V lost 6 bases to trimming and J lost 4 bases; unmatched junction nucleotides: 12. The CDR3 loop spans 16 amino acids. CDR3 nucleotide sequence: TGTGCCAGCTCCCTCCGGGGCGAGGGAGGGTACAATGAGCAGTTCTTC. The encoded protein is CASSLRGEGGYNEQFF. Drawing the rest from reference TRBV18 and TRBJ2-1, the complete variable domain is NAGVMQNPRHLVRRRGQEARLRCSPMKGHSHVYWYRQLPEEGLKFMVYLQKENIIDESGMPKERFSAEFPKEGPSILRIQQVVRGDSAAYFCASSLRGEGGYNEQFFGPGTRLTVL.

The chain is built from TRBV18 and TRBJ2-3; D is uncertain. Germline values: CDR1 KGHSH, CDR2 LQKENI. The CDR3 runs to 16 residues. Trimming pared 2 bases from V and 4 bases from J, leaving 16 bases between. CDR3 amino acids: CASSPSAAAPSDTQYF. The CDR3 coding sequence is TGTGCCAGCTCACCATCGGCGGCCGCTCCCTCAGATACGCAGTATTTT.

This rearrangement joins TRBV7-8 to TRBJ2-5; no firm D call. V was cut by 4 bases and J by 2 bases, with 11 bases left in between. Germline CDR1 SGHVS, CDR2 FQNEAQ. The CDR3 runs to 14 residues. DNA for the CDR3: TGTGCCAGCAGCTCAGGTCACCCACAAGAGACCCAGTACTTC. Its protein is CASSSGHPQETQYF.

CDR3 protein: CASSYVRDRETQYF. For the CDR3, the DNA is TGTGCCAGCAGTTACGTGAGGGACAGAGAGACCCAGTACTTC. The J gene is TRBJ2-5, the V gene TRBV6-5; TRBD1 matches 7 bases. The CDR3 loop spans 14 amino acids. V dropped 2 bases and J dropped 4; count of bases not matched to a gene: 4. Germline V lookup: CDR1 MNHEY, CDR2 SVGAGI.

The rearrangement uses TRBV5-1 and TRBJ2-7, with TRBD1 as a possible D gene (6 bases). Between the trimmed V and J ends, which lost 0 bases and 6 bases, there was a span of 19 bases. The CDR3 spans 16 residues. Germline values: CDR1 SGHRS, CDR2 YFSETQ. The CDR3 protein is CASSLEFQGLVSEQYF. The CDR3 bases are TGCGCCAGCAGCTTGGAATTCCAGGGGCTCGTCTCCGAGCAGTACTTC.